Below are 11 T cell receptor beta chains sequenced from a single sample in a study of T cells in Graves' hyperthyroidism and ophthalmopathy. RNA transcripts served as the template for amplifying TCR beta CDR3 regions. HTBI primers drove first-round RT-PCR of the TCR CDR3. TCRdb reprocessed the multiplex PCR reads with MiXCR, giving one entry per CDR3 protein. The sample comprises some 200,000 distinct CDR3 sequences, roughly 18% of which are singletons, and roughly 50% rests with the top ten. Source material: blood. Receptors were obtained from a man aged 50-60 years with Graves' hyperthyroidism.

This clonotype was observed many times. This chain connects TRBV27 to TRBJ2-7, with 9 bases lining up with TRBD2. CDR3 length equals 15 residues. CDR1 is MNHEY and CDR2 is SMNVEV in the germline V gene (reference sequence). With 5 bases clipped from V and 2 bases from J, the junction kept 7 bases outside the gene matches. CDR3 sequence (DNA): TGTGCCAGCAGTCAGATAGCGGGGGCCCCCTACGAGCAGTACTTC. Its protein product is CASSQIAGAPYEQYF.

This clonotype was detected ten times or more. J is TRBJ1-5 and V is TRBV28; D might be TRBD1 (5 bases). Germline V gene sequence: CDR1 MDHEN, CDR2 SYDVKM. The CDR3 extends over 12 amino acids. The germline V and J ends were trimmed by 10 bases and 3 bases, with 10 bases remaining between them. The CDR3 region has the DNA TGTGCCACCCGGGACTCCAATCAGCCCCAGCATTTT. Protein: CATRDSNQPQHF.

At least ten counts were recorded for this clonotype. The V call is TRBV11-3, the J call TRBJ2-7, with 13 bases identical to TRBD2. This CDR3 is 15 amino acids long. Germline CDR1 is SGHNT and CDR2 is YENEEA. V lost 5 bases to trimming and J lost 6 bases; unmatched junction nucleotides: 7. The CDR3 nucleotides read TGTGCCAGCAGCCCGCGGACTAGCGGGAGTTCCGAGCAGTACTTC. Translation gives CASSPRTSGSSEQYF.

This clonotype was detected only a few times. A junction end diverges from the germline sequence, so it may reflect a read error. The V call is TRBV12-3 or TRBV12-4, the J call TRBJ1-1, with D possibly matching TRBD1 (6 bases). The CDR3 loop spans 14 amino acids. The CDR3 DNA sequence: TGTGCCAGCAGTCAAGGACAGCCGAACACTGATGCTTTCTTT. Protein: CASSQGQPNTDAFF.

The chain's CDR3 is CASRMGASNQPQHF. The CDR3 DNA reads TGTGCCAGCAGAATGGGGGCTAGCAATCAGCCCCAGCATTTT. This chain links TRBV2 with TRBJ1-5; weak D call: TRBD1 (6 bases). Germline-derived CDR1 and CDR2 are SNHLY and FYNNEI. This CDR3 spans 14 amino acids. Trimming cost V 6 bases and J 0 bases, with 9 bases left between them.

The table lists this clonotype with many counts. The chain carries TRBV7-2 and TRBJ2-1; maybe TRBD2 (6 bases). Germline V gene lookup returns CDR1 SGHTA and CDR2 FQGNSA. Between the trimmed V and J ends, which lost 11 bases and 7 bases, there was a span of 18 bases. CDR3 length: 13 residues. This CDR3 reads CADSRERNNEQFF. The DNA for the CDR3 is TGTGCCGACAGCCGGGAGAGAAATAATGAGCAGTTCTTC. The variable domain in full, with the rest retrieved from reference TRBV7-2 and TRBJ2-1, is GAGVSQSPSNKVTEKGKDVELRCDPISGHTALYWYRQSLGQGLEFLIYFQGNSAPDKSGLPSDRFSAERTGGSVSTLTIQRTQQEDSAVYLCADSRERNNEQFFGPGTRLTVL.

This clonotype was seen many times. The rearrangement joins TRBV7-2 to TRBJ1-5, with D unclear. CDR1 SGHTA and CDR2 FQGNSA come from the germline V gene. V was pared by 5 bases and J by 3 bases, with 8 bases between. The CDR3 loop spans 13 amino acids. The CDR3 bases are TGTGCCAGCAGCCCGGTGTACAATCAGCCCCAGCATTTT. It yields the protein CASSPVYNQPQHF.

The V and J genes are TRBV6-6 and TRBJ2-7; D may be TRBD2 (6 bases). CDR1 is MNHNY, CDR2 SVGAGI, per germline (reference sequence). V lost 0 bases and J lost 4, with 16 bases in between. The CDR3 has 16 residues. The CDR3 here is CASSYSFGGSGYEQYF. CDR3 nucleotides: TGTGCCAGCAGTTACTCCTTTGGGGGGAGCGGGTACGAGCAGTACTTC.

This clonotype was counted ten times or more. The rearrangement links TRBV7-2 to TRBJ2-1, with D possibly TRBD1 on 5 matching bases. CDR1 SGHTA and CDR2 FQGNSA come from the germline V gene. This CDR3 has 14 residues. V was cut by 5 bases and J by 4 bases, with 12 bases left in between. DNA for the CDR3: TGTGCCAGCAGCATCCGACAGATATACAATGAGCAGTTCTTC. This codes for CASSIRQIYNEQFF.

This clonotype was counted many times. The chain recombines TRBV30 with TRBJ1-5; no clear D. CDR3 length equals 13 residues. Looked up from germline, CDR1 is GTSNPN and CDR2 is SVGIG (reference sequence). Trimming left V 0 bases short and J 6 bases short, with 9 bases between. The CDR3 DNA sequence: TGTGCCTGGAGTGTATCGGGTTTTCAGCCCCAGCATTTT. This codes for CAWSVSGFQPQHF.

The rearrangement uses TRBV20-1 and TRBJ1-3; TRBD1 is a possible D gene (5 bases). V was pared by 6 bases and J by 6 bases, with 15 bases between. The CDR3 spans 13 residues. From germline, CDR1 is DFQATT and CDR2 SNEGSKA (reference sequence). The CDR3 is CSAPVTDKNTIYF. CDR3 nucleotide sequence: TGCAGTGCCCCCGTGACGGACAAAAACACCATATATTTT.